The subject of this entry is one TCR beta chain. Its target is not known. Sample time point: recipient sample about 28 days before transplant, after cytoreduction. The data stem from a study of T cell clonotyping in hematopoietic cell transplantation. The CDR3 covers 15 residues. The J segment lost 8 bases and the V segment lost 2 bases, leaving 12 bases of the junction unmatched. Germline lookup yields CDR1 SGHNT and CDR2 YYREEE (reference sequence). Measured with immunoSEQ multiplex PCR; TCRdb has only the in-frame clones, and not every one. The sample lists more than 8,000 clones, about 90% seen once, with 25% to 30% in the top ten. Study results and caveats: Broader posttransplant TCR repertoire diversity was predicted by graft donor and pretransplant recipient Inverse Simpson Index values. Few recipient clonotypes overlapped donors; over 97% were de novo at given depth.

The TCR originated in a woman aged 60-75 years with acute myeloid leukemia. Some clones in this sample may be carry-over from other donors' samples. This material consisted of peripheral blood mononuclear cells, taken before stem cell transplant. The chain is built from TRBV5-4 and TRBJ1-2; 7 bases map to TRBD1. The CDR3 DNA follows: TGTGCCAGCAGCTTAGGCCCCGAGGGGGCGGTCGGCTACACCTTC. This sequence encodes CASSLGPEGAVGYTF.